This record concerns one T cell receptor (beta chain) sequence. What it binds is not known. One entry per CDR3 protein, without DNA, is what TCRdb gives after re-calling the 5' RACE reads. Its clone listing holds a few hundred thousand distinct CDR3 sequences. This sample was included in a study of T cells expressing NK-cell markers. Study-level points and caveats: Questions lingered over whether expanded NKG2C+ T cell clones were HCMV-specific. The study found dominant NKG2C+ clonotypes at roughly 1.0-8% of CD8+ T cells in over 5 donors.

The CDR3 is made up of 14 amino acids. Germline CDR1 and CDR2: DFQATT and SNEGSKA (reference sequence). This chain uses TRBV20-1 with TRBJ2-1. Input material: blood T cells: a sorted CD56 or NKG2C T cell subset, CD4+ or CD8+ T cells, or bulk PBMC T cells (not recorded which). This TCR derives from a man aged 18 to 69 in good health. Here the CDR3 reads CSPYLGFSYNEQFF.